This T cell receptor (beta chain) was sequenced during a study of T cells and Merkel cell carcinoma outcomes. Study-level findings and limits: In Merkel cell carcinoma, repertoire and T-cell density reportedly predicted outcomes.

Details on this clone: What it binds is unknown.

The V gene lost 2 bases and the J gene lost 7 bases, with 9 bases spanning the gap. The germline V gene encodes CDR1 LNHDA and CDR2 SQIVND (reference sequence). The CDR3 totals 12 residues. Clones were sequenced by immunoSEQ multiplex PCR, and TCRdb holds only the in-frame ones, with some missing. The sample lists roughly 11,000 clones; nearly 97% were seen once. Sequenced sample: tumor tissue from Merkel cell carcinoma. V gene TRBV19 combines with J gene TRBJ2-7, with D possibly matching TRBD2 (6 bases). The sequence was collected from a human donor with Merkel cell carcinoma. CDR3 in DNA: TGTGCCAGTAGTATACCCGGGGGAGAGCAGTACTTC. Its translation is CASSIPGGEQYF. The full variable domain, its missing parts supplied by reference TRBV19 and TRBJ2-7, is DGGITQSPKYLFRKEGQNVTLSCEQNLNHDAMYWYRQDPGQGLRLIYYSQIVNDFQKGDIAEGYSVSREKKESFPLTVTSAQKNPTAFYLCASSIPGGEQYFGPGTRLTVT.